This T cell receptor (beta chain) comes out of a study of blood T cell repertoires in COVID-19. About the study: The samples span acute and convalescent COVID-19 from the United States, Italy and Spain. From T cells, B-cell-depleted T cells, or PBMCs came the material, which was cDNA or gDNA.

This CDR3 comprises 17 residues. Trimming at V came to 5 bases and at J to 4 bases, leaving 7 bases not matched to a gene. Per the germline V gene, CDR1 is SSHAT and CDR2 is FNYEAQ (reference sequence). As originally analysed: Amplified reference gene primers provided the basis for estimating nucleated cell counts. The assay was immunoSEQ multiplex PCR, and TCRdb's table has in-frame clones only and misses some. That table gives V, J and clone size, and the DNA gave D and trimming. This sample has 75,000 to 90,000 clones, with under 90% found just once. This clonotype was obtained from a woman aged 40 to 49 with active or convalescent COVID-19. Source material: peripheral blood. The chain carries TRBV7-7 and TRBJ2-2; 13 nucleotides match TRBD2. The CDR3 DNA reads as TGTGCCAGCAGCCCCCGGACTAGCGGGAGTGGCACCGGGGAGCTGTTTTTT. Protein sequence: CASSPRTSGSGTGELFF.